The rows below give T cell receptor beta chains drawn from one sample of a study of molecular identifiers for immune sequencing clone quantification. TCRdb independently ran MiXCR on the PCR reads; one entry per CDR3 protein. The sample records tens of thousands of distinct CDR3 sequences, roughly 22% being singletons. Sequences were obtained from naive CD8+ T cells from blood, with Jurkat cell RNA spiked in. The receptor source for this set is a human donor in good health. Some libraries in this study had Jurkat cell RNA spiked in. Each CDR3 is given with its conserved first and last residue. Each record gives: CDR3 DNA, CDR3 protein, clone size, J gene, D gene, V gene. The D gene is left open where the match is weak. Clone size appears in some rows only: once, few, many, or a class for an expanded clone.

TGCGCCAGCGGTGAGTCTGGTAGCGGGGGGGCCACCGGGGAGCTGTTTTTT CASGESGSGGATGELFF few TRBJ2-2 TRBD2 TRBV10-2
TGTGCCAGTAGTTATGGGACAAGGGCGACCGGGGAGCTGTTTTTT CASSYGTRATGELFF few TRBJ2-2 . TRBV19
TGTGCCAGCAGCAATCTAGCGATTGAGCAGTTCTTC CASSNLAIEQFF once TRBJ2-1 . TRBV7-2
TGTGCCAGTAGTATCGGACTCGAGTCCTACAATGAGCAGTTCTTC CASSIGLESYNEQFF many TRBJ2-1 . TRBV19
TGTGCCAGCAGCGACCACACAGATACGCAGTATTTT CASSDHTDTQYF many TRBJ2-3 . TRBV7-3
TGTGCCAGCAGCCCCGAGGGGACAAGCCAAGAGACCCAGTACTTC CASSPEGTSQETQYF many TRBJ2-5 . TRBV11-2
TGTGCCAGCAGCTACCTATCCGTTAACACCGGGGAGCTGTTTTTT CASSYLSVNTGELFF many TRBJ2-2 . TRBV3-1
TGTGCCAGCAGCTCCGGACAGGGTGGCAATGAAGCTTTCTTT CASSSGQGGNEAFF many TRBJ1-1 TRBD1 TRBV5-4
TGTGCCAGCAGCTCCGGGGTCTACGAGCGGTGCTTC CASSSGVYERCF . TRBJ2-7 . TRBV5-6
TGCGCCAGCAGCCCAGGGACTCGGTCCTACAATGAGCAGTTCTTC CASSPGTRSYNEQFF few TRBJ2-1 . TRBV4-1
TGCGCCAGCAGTGAGTCTGGATGGACCTACGCGAACACCGGGGAGCTGTTTTTT CASSESGWTYANTGELFF few TRBJ2-2 . TRBV10-1